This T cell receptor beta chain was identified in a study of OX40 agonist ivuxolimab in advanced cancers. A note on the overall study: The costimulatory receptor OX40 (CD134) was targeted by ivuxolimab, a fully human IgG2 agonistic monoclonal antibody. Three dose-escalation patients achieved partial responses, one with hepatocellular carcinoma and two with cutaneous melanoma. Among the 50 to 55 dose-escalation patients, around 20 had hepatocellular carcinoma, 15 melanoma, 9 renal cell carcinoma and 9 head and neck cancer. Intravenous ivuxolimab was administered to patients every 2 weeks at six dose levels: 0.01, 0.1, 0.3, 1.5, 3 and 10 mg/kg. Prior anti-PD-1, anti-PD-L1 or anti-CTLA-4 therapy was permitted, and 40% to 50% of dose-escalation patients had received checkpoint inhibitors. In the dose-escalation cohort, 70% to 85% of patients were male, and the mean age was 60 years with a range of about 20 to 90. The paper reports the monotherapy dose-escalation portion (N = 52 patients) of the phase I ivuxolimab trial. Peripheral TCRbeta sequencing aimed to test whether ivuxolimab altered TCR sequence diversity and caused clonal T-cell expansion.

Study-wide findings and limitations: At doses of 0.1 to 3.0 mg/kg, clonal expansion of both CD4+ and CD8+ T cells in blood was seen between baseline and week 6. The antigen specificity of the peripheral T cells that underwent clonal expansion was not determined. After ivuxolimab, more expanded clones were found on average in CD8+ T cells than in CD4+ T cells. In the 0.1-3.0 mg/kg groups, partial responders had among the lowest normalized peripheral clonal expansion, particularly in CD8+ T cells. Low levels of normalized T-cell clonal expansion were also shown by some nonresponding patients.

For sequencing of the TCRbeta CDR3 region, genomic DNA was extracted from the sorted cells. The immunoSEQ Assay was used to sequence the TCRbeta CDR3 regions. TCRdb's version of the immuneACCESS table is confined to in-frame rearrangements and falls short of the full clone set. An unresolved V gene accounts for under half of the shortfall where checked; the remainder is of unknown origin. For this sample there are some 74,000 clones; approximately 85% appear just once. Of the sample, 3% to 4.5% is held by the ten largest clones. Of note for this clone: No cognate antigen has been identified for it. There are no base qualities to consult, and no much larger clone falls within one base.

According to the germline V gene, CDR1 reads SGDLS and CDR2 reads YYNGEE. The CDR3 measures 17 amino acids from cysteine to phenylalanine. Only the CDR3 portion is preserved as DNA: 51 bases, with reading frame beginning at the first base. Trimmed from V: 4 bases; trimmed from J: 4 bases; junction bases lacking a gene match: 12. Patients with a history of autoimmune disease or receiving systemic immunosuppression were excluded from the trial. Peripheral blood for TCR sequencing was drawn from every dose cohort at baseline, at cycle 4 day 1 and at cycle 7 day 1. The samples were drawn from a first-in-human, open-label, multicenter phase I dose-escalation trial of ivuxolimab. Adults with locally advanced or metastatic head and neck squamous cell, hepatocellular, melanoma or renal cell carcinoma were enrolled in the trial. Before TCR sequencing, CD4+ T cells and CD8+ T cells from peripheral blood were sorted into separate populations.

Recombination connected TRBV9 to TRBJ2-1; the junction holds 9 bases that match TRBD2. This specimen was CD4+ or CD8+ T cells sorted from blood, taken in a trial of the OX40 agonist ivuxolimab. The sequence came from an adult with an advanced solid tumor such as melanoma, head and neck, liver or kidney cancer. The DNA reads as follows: TGTGCCAGCAGCCGGGGGCGACTAGCGGAGACGTACAATGAGCAGTTCTTC. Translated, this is CASSRGRLAETYNEQFF.